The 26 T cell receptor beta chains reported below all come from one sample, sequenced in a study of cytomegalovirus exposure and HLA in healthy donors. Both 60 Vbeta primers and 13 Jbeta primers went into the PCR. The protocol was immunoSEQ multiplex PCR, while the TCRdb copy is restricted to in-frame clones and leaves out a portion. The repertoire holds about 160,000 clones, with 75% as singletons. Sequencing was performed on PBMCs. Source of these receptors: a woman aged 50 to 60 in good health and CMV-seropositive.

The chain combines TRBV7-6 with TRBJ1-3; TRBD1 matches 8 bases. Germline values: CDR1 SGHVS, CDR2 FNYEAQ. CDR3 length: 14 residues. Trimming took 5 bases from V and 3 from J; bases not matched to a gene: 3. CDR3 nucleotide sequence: TGTGCCAGCAGCCCGGACAGGGTTGGAAACACCATATATTTT. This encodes CASSPDRVGNTIYF. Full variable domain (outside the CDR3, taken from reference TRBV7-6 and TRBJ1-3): GAGVSQSPRYKVTKRGQDVALRCDPISGHVSLYWYRQALGQGPEFLTYFNYEAQQDKSGLPNDRFSAERPEGSISTLTIQRTEQRDSAMYRCASSPDRVGNTIYFGEGSWLTVV.

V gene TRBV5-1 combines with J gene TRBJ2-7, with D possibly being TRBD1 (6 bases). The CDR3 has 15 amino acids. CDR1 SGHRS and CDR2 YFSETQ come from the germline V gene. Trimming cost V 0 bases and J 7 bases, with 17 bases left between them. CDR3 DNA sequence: TGCGCCAGCAGCTTGGGGGGCGCGAGGGGGAAAGAGCAGTACTTC. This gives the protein CASSLGGARGKEQYF.

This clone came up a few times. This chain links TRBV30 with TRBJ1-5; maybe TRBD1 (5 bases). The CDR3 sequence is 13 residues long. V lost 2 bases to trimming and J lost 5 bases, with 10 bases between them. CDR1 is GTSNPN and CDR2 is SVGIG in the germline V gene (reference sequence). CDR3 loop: CAWSKGLDQPQHF. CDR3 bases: TGTGCCTGGAGTAAGGGGCTAGATCAGCCCCAGCATTTT.

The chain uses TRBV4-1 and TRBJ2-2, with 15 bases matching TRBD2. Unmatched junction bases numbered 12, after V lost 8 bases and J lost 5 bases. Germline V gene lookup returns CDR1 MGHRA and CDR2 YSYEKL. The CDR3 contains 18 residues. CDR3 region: CASDPPGLAGGWTGELFF. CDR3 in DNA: TGCGCCAGCGACCCCCCGGGACTAGCGGGGGGATGGACCGGGGAGCTGTTTTTT.

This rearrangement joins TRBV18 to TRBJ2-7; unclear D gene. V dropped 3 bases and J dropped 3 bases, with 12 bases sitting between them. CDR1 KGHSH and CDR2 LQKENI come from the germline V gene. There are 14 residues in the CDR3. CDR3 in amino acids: CASSPASHGYEQYF. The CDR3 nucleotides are TGTGCCAGCTCACCTGCTAGTCACGGCTACGAGCAGTACTTC. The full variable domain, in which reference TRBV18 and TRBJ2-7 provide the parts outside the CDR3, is NAGVMQNPRHLVRRRGQEARLRCSPMKGHSHVYWYRQLPEEGLKFMVYLQKENIIDESGMPKERFSAEFPKEGPSILRIQQVVRGDSAAYFCASSPASHGYEQYFGPGTRLTVT.

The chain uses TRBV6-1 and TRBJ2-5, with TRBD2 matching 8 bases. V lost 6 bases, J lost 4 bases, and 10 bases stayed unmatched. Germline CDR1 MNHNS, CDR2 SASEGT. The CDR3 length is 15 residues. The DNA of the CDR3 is TGTGCCAGCAGAATTACCGGGAGGGAGGGAGAGACCCAGTACTTC. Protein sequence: CASRITGREGETQYF.

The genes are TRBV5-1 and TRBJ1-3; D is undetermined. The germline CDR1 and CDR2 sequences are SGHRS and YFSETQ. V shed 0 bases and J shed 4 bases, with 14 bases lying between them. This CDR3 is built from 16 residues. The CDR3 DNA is TGCGCCAGCAGCTTGGTCCCCACAGTAAGCGGAAACACCATATATTTT. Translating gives CASSLVPTVSGNTIYF.

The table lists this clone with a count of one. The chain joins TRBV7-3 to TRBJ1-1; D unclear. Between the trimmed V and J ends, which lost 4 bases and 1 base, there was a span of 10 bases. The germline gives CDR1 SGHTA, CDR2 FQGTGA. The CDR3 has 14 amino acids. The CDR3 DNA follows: TGTGCCAGCAGCTCCCACACTAAGAACACTGAAGCTTTCTTT. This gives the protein CASSSHTKNTEAFF.

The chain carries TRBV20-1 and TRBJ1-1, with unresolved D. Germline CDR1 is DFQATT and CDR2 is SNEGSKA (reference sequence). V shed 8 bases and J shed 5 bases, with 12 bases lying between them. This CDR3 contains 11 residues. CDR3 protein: CSFWRGTEAFF. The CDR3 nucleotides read TGCAGTTTTTGGCGAGGGACTGAAGCTTTCTTT.

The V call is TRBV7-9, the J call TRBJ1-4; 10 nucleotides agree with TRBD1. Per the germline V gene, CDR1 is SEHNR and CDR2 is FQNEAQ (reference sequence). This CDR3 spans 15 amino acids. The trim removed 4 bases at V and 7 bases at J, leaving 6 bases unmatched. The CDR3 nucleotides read TGTGCCAGCAGCTCCGTGACAGGGGGCGTTGAAAAACTGTTTTTT. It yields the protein CASSSVTGGVEKLFF.

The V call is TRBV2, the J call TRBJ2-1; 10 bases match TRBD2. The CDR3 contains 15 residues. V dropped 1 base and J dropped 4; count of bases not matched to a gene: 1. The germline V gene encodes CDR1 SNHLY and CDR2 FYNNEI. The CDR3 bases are TGTGCCAGCAGTGAAGGGACTAGCGGTTACAATGAGCAGTTCTTC. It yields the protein CASSEGTSGYNEQFF.

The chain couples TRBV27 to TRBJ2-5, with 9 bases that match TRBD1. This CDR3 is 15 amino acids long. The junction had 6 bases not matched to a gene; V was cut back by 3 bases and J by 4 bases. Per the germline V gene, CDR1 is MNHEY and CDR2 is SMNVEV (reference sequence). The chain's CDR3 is CASSFLTGGLETQYF. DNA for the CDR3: TGTGCCAGCAGTTTCTTGACAGGGGGTCTAGAGACCCAGTACTTC.

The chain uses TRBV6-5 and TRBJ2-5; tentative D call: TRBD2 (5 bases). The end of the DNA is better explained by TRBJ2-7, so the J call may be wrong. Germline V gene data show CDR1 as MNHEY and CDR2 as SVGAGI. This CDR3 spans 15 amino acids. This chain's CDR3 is CASSYSPGVNYEQYF. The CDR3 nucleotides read TGTGCCAGCAGTTACTCACCCGGGGTAAACTACGAGCAGTACTTC.

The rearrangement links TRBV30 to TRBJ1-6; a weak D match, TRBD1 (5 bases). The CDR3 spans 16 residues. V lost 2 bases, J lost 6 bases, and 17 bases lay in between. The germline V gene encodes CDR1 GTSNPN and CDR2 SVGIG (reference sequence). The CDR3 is CAWSPLPAGGNSPLHF. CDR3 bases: TGTGCCTGGAGTCCCCTACCGGCGGGGGGTAATTCACCCCTCCACTTT.

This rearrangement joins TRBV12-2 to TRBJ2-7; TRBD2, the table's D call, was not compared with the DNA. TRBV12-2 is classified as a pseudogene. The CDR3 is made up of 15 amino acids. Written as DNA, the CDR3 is TGTGCAAGTCGCCCTAGCGGGGGACCCTGTTACGAGCAGTACTTC. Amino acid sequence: CASRPSGGPCYEQYF.

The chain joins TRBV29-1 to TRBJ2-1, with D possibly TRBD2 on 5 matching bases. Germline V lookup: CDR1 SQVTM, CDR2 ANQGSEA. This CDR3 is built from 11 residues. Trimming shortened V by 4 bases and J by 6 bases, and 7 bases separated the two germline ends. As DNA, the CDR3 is TGCAGCGTTGGACGGGGCAATGAGCAGTTCTTC. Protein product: CSVGRGNEQFF.

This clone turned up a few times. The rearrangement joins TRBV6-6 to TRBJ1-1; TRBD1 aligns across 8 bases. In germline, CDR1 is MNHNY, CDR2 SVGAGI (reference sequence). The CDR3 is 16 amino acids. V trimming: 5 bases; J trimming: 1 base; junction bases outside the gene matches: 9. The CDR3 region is CASSAWTGRENTEAFF. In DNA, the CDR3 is TGTGCCAGCAGTGCCTGGACAGGGCGAGAGAACACTGAAGCTTTCTTT.

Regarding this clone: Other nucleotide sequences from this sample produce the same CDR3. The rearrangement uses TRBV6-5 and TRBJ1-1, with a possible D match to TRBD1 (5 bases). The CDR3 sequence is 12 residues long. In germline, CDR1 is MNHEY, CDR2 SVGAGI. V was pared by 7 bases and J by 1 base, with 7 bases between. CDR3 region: CASNQGNTEAFF. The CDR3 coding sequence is TGTGCCAGCAACCAGGGGAACACTGAAGCTTTCTTT.

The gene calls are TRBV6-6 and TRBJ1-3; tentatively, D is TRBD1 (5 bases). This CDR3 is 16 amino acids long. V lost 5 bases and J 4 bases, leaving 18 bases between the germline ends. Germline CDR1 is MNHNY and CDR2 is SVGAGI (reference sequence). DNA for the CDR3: TGTGCCAGCAGTCGCGGCGGGACTACGCTCGGAAACACCATATATTTT. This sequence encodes CASSRGGTTLGNTIYF.

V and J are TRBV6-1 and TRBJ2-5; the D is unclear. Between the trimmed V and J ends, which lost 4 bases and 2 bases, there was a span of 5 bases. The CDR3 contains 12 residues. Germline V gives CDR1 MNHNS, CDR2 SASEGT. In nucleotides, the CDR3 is TGTGCCAGCAGTGCCCCTCAAGAGACCCAGTACTTC. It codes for CASSAPQETQYF.

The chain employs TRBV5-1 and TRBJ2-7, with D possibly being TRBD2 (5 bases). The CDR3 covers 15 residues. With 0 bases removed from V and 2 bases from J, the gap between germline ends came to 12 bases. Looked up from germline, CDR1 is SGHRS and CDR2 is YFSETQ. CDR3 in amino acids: CASSLVGESPYEQYF. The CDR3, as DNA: TGCGCCAGCAGCTTGGTCGGGGAGAGCCCCTACGAGCAGTACTTC.

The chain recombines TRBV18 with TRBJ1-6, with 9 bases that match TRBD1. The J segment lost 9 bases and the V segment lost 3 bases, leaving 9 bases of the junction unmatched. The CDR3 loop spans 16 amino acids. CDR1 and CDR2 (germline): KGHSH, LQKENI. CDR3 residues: CASSPVQGAVISPLHF. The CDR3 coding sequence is TGTGCCAGCTCACCTGTACAGGGGGCGGTAATTTCACCCCTCCACTTT.

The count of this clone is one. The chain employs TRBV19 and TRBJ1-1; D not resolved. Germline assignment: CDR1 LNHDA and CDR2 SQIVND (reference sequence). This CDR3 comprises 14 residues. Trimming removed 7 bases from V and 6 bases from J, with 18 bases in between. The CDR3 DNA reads TGTGCCAGTACCCCCGTTGGAGTGAGGCCTGAAGCTTTCTTT. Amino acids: CASTPVGVRPEAFF.

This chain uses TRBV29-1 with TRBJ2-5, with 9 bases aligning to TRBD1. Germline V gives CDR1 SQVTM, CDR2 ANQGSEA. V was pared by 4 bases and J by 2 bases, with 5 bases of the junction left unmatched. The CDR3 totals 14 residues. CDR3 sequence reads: CSVGGQGKQETQYF. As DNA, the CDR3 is TGCAGCGTTGGGGGACAGGGCAAACAAGAGACCCAGTACTTC.

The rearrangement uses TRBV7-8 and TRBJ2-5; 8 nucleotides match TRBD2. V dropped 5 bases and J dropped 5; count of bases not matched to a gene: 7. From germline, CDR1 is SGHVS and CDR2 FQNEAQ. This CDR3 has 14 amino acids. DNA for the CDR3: TGTGCCAGCAGCGCAATAGCGGGGTCCGAGACCCAGTACTTC. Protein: CASSAIAGSETQYF.

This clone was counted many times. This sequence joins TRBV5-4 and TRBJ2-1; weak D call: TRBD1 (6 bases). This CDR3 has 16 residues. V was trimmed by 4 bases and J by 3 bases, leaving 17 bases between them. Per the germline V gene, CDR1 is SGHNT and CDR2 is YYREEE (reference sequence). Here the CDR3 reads CASSEGDRGNYNEQFF. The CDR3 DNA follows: TGTGCCAGCAGCGAGGGGGACCGGGGAAACTACAATGAGCAGTTCTTC.